The 14 T cell receptor beta chains in this list originate from one sample, sequenced in a study of cytotoxic CD8 clonotypes in ibrutinib-treated CLL. Some clones are missing from TCRdb's copy, which holds only in-frame ones; the method was immunoSEQ multiplex PCR. In the table there are under 40,000 clones, around 53% of which are singletons. Sequenced material: PBMCs, taken before ibrutinib treatment. The receptors here all came from a human donor with chronic lymphocytic leukemia.

The chain carries TRBV6-5 and TRBJ1-2; D perhaps matches TRBD1 (5 bases). The germline gives CDR1 MNHEY, CDR2 SVGAGI. Between the trimmed V and J ends, which lost 11 bases and 0 bases, there was a span of 19 bases. CDR3 length equals 15 residues. The CDR3 spells CAVTALGTANYGYTF. In DNA form, the CDR3 reads TGTGCCGTAACAGCATTGGGGACTGCTAACTATGGCTACACCTTC.

The CDR3 sequence: CSVGTRINEKLFF. In DNA, the CDR3 is TGCAGCGTCGGGACGAGGATTAATGAAAAACTGTTTTTT. This rearrangement joins TRBV29-1 to TRBJ1-4, with D possibly TRBD1 on 5 matching bases. V was clipped by 6 bases and J by 4 bases, with 12 bases between them. This CDR3 comprises 13 residues. Germline loops: CDR1 SQVTM, CDR2 ANQGSEA.

The rearrangement uses TRBV4-1 and TRBJ2-7, with D unclear. Trimming took off 1 base at V and 6 bases at J, with 16 bases between the two ends. This CDR3 has 15 amino acids. Germline CDR1 reads MGHRA; CDR2 reads YSYEKL. In DNA form, the CDR3 reads TGCGCCAGCAGCCAAGGCACGGCATACCTCGCCGAGCAGTACTTC. Protein product: CASSQGTAYLAEQYF.

This chain links TRBV27 with TRBJ1-5; D call uncertain. The V end was cut by 5 bases, the J end by 1 base, with 18 bases between. The CDR3 has 17 residues. CDR1 and CDR2 (germline): MNHEY, SMNVEV (reference sequence). CDR3 nucleotides: TGTGCCAGCAGTCGACTCCCCCGAGGTTGGAGCAATCAGCCCCAGCATTTT. The encoded protein is CASSRLPRGWSNQPQHF.

The chain carries TRBV5-1 and TRBJ2-2; 8 bases agree with TRBD1. This CDR3 contains 16 residues. V dropped 8 bases and J dropped 0; count of bases not matched to a gene: 9. CDR1 is SGHRS and CDR2 is YFSETQ in the germline V gene. CDR3 region: CASDRGLFSNTGELFF. The DNA of the CDR3 is TGCGCCAGTGACAGGGGCCTTTTTTCGAACACCGGGGAGCTGTTTTTT.

This clone was observed a few times. In nucleotides, the CDR3 is TGTGCCAGCAGCTTATTGAGTCCAGGGGCGAACACTGAAGCTTTCTTT. Amino acids: CASSLLSPGANTEAFF. The rearrangement links TRBV7-3 to TRBJ1-1, with a possible D match to TRBD1 (6 bases). Germline values: CDR1 SGHTA, CDR2 FQGTGA. Trimming stripped 2 bases from V and 1 base from J, with 14 bases between. This CDR3 has 16 residues.

The chain couples TRBV6-5 to TRBJ2-1; TRBD2 aligns across 7 bases. There are 13 residues in the CDR3. V gave up 5 bases and J gave up 7 bases; unmatched junction bases: 5. Per the germline V gene, CDR1 is MNHEY and CDR2 is SVGAGI. This chain's CDR3 is CASSPRGVNEQFF. CDR3 bases: TGTGCCAGCAGTCCCCGGGGGGTTAATGAGCAGTTCTTC.

The chain couples TRBV5-4 to TRBJ1-6, with D unclear. Looked up from germline, CDR1 is SGHNT and CDR2 is YYREEE (reference sequence). This CDR3 has 12 amino acids. Trimming pared 2 bases from V and 11 bases from J, leaving 8 bases between. The CDR3: CASSLDGPPLHF. The CDR3, as DNA: TGTGCCAGCAGCTTAGATGGGCCACCCCTCCACTTT.

This chain uses TRBV27 with TRBJ1-4, with D possibly TRBD1 on 5 matching bases. Germline V gives CDR1 MNHEY, CDR2 SMNVEV (reference sequence). V was pared by 3 bases and J by 5 bases, with 13 bases between. The CDR3 contains 15 residues. In DNA form, the CDR3 reads TGTGCCAGCAGTTTTTCCAGGGAGGGAAATGAAAAACTGTTTTTT. As protein: CASSFSREGNEKLFF.

CDR3 sequence: CASSSSGLYQPQHF. In DNA form, the CDR3 reads TGTGCCAGCAGCTCAAGCGGACTTTATCAGCCCCAGCATTTT. The V call is TRBV7-9, the J call TRBJ1-5; no clear D gene. Per germline, CDR1 SEHNR and CDR2 FQNEAQ (reference sequence). Trimming stripped 4 bases from V and 5 bases from J, with 12 bases between. The CDR3 runs 14 residues.

This clone was observed a few times. This chain links TRBV5-1 with TRBJ1-2, with TRBD1 identical over 7 bases. The CDR3 consists of 14 residues. CDR1 and CDR2 (germline): SGHRS, YFSETQ. After removal of 3 bases from V and 0 bases from J, the junction contained 2 bases not matched to a gene. CDR3 coding DNA: TGCGCCAGCAGCTCGACAGGGACTAACTATGGCTACACCTTC. Amino acid sequence: CASSSTGTNYGYTF.

This chain connects TRBV6-5 to TRBJ2-5; 7 positions agree with TRBD1. This CDR3 has 14 residues. The germline CDR1 and CDR2 sequences are MNHEY and SVGAGI. Trimming removed 7 bases from V and 5 bases from J; junction bases left unmatched: 10. The CDR3 region has the DNA TGTGCCAGCACCTCGAACAGGGGCCCGGAGACCCAGTACTTC. Translating gives CASTSNRGPETQYF.

This clone was found a few times. The J gene is TRBJ2-7, the V gene TRBV27; no definite D call. The CDR3 has 14 amino acids. Germline CDR1 MNHEY, CDR2 SMNVEV (reference sequence). Between the trimmed V and J ends, which lost 7 bases and 6 bases, there was a span of 19 bases. The CDR3 DNA reads as TGTGCCAGCACCCCCGCCGGTCCGAAATCCGAGCAGTACTTC. It codes for CASTPAGPKSEQYF.

This clone was counted between two and nine times. This chain joins TRBV7-9 and TRBJ2-3; no definite D call. CDR1 and CDR2 from the germline V gene are SEHNR and FQNEAQ (reference sequence). V was cut by 0 bases and J by 5 bases, with 6 bases left in between. This CDR3 comprises 13 residues. CDR3 sequence (DNA): TGTGCCAGCAGCTTAGCGCGGTTAGATACGCAGTATTTT. This encodes CASSLARLDTQYF.